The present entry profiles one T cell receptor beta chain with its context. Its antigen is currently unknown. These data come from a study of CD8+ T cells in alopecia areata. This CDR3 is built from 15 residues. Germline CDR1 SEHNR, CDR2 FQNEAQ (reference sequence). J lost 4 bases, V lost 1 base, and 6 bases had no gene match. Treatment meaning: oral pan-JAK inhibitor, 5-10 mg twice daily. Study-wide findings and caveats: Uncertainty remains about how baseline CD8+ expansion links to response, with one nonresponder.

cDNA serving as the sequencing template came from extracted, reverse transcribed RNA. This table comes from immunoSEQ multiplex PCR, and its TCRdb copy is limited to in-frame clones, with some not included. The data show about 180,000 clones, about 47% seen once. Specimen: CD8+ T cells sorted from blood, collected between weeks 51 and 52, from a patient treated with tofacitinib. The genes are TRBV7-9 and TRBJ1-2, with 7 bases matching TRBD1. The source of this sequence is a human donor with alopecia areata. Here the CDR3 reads CASSLVRDSLYGYTF. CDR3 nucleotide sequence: TGTGCCAGCAGCTTAGTTCGGGACAGCCTCTATGGCTACACCTTC.